The 12 T cell receptor beta chains in this list originate from one sample, sequenced in a study of T cell responses to AZD1222 COVID-19 vaccine. Repertoires were generated with immunoSEQ multiplex PCR, while TCRdb's copy carries only in-frame clones and drops some. The data contain 160,000 or so clones, around 90% of them singletons. The source material was peripheral blood, sampled 28 days after the second dose of the MenACWY control vaccine. These receptors all stem from an adult who received the MenACWY meningococcal vaccine as a control.

The rearrangement joins TRBV4-1 to TRBJ2-2; no firm D call. Trimming cost V 2 bases and J 3 bases, with 10 bases left between them. Germline V gives CDR1 MGHRA, CDR2 YSYEKL. The CDR3 spans 15 residues. The CDR3 nucleotides are TGCGCCAGCAGCCAAAAATACGGAGACACCGGGGAGCTGTTTTTT. This sequence encodes CASSQKYGDTGELFF.

The chain recombines TRBV30 with TRBJ1-4, with TRBD1 matching over 7 bases. There are 13 residues in the CDR3. CDR1 is GTSNPN and CDR2 is SVGIG in the germline V gene (reference sequence). V dropped 7 bases and J dropped 5; count of bases not matched to a gene: 7. The CDR3 DNA follows: TGTGCCTATAACAGGGGCCGAAATGAAAAACTGTTTTTT. It encodes CAYNRGRNEKLFF.

The chain is built from TRBV20-1 and TRBJ1-5, with unresolved D. Trimming took off 3 bases at V and 1 base at J, with 4 bases between the two ends. Germline CDR1 and CDR2: DFQATT and SNEGSKA (reference sequence). CDR3 length: 12 residues. The CDR3 DNA reads TGCAGTGCTAGTCCGAGCAATCAGCCCCAGCATTTT. Its protein is CSASPSNQPQHF.

The V gene is TRBV24-1, the J gene TRBJ1-2, with 7 bases aligning to TRBD1. V trimming: 4 bases; J trimming: 4 bases; junction bases outside the gene matches: 5. This CDR3 has 14 amino acids. The germline gives CDR1 KGHDR, CDR2 SFDVKD. The CDR3 coding sequence is TGTGCCACCAGTGAGTCCGACAGGGTCTATGGCTACACCTTC. Translation: CATSESDRVYGYTF.

The sample holds one count of this clone. The J gene is TRBJ2-7, the V gene TRBV15; 10 bases map to TRBD1. The germline V gene has CDR1 LNHNV and CDR2 YYDKDF (reference sequence). Germline trimming cut 3 bases from V and 6 bases from J; bases unmatched to any gene: 17. CDR3 length: 18 amino acids. CDR3 in DNA: TGTGCCACCAGCAGGGGAATAATTCGGGGGACAGGGGCTTCCGAGCAGTACTTC. It yields the protein CATSRGIIRGTGASEQYF.

The chain joins TRBV19 to TRBJ2-3, with a tentative D call TRBD2 (6 bases). The CDR3 contains 15 residues. Trimming took off 10 bases at V and 0 bases at J, with 17 bases between the two ends. Per germline, CDR1 LNHDA and CDR2 SQIVND (reference sequence). In DNA, the CDR3 is TGTGCCACTACCAGGAGGCTAGCGAGCACAGATACGCAGTATTTT. It codes for CATTRRLASTDTQYF.

The chain is built from TRBV6-6 and TRBJ1-2; the match to TRBD1 covers 7 bases. Trimming took 3 bases from V and 3 from J; bases not matched to a gene: 4. Per germline, CDR1 MNHNY and CDR2 SVGAGI (reference sequence). The CDR3 length is 14 residues. This chain's CDR3 is CASSYTDRDYGYTF. For the CDR3, the DNA is TGTGCCAGCAGTTATACCGACAGGGACTATGGCTACACCTTC.

The chain links TRBV4-1 to TRBJ1-2; unclear D gene. Looked up from germline, CDR1 is MGHRA and CDR2 is YSYEKL. The ends were cut back, 0 bases at V and 4 bases at J, with 6 bases in the middle. The CDR3 loop spans 13 amino acids. CDR3 region: CASSQEFSYGYTF. The CDR3 DNA reads as TGCGCCAGCAGCCAAGAATTCTCCTATGGCTACACCTTC.

This clone appeared once. CDR3 nucleotides: TGTGCCAGCAGCTTAGGGACAGTCGTCGGAGGGGAAAAACTGTTTTTT. It is translated as CASSLGTVVGGEKLFF. This sequence joins TRBV7-2 and TRBJ1-4; D is possibly TRBD1 (6 bases). V was trimmed by 1 base and J by 8 bases, leaving 17 bases between them. Per the germline V gene, CDR1 is SGHTA and CDR2 is FQGNSA. This CDR3 comprises 16 residues.

This chain joins TRBV24-1 and TRBJ1-2, with TRBD1 identical over 10 bases. There are 15 residues in the CDR3. CDR1 and CDR2 (germline): KGHDR, SFDVKD. The ends lost 4 bases at V and 6 bases at J; junction bases unmatched: 7. The CDR3: CATSDRQGARDGYTF. In DNA form, the CDR3 reads TGTGCCACCAGTGACCGACAGGGGGCGCGAGATGGCTACACCTTC.

The V and J genes are TRBV9 and TRBJ1-5; the D is unclear. CDR1 is SGDLS and CDR2 is YYNGEE in the germline V gene. This CDR3 is 14 amino acids long. V was cut by 2 bases and J by 4 bases, with 10 bases left in between. This CDR3 is CASSVGAGNQPQHF. In nucleotides, the CDR3 is TGTGCCAGCAGCGTCGGCGCGGGAAATCAGCCCCAGCATTTT.

The V call is TRBV6-2 or TRBV6-3, the J call TRBJ1-6; D not certain. CDR3 length: 15 residues. Trimming removed 4 bases from V and 7 bases from J, with 14 bases in between. Looked up from germline, CDR1 is MNHEY and CDR2 is SVGEGT. Here the CDR3 DNA reads TGTGCCAGCAGTTCCCCGCCCGCACCAAATTCACCCCTCCACTTT. Translated, it gives CASSSPPAPNSPLHF.